Sequencing of this T cell receptor (beta chain) was carried out in a study of CD8+CD57+ T cells in acquired aplastic anemia. As for the study in general: Quantities of DNA derived from sorted CD4+ and CD8+ cells averaged around 3.2 ug.

Profiling that covered TCR beta VDJ and CDR3 relied on genomic DNA as its template. Via MiXCR, TCRdb re-called the reads, giving one row per CDR3 protein. The table includes 160,000 or so distinct CDR3 sequences, 45% to 55% detected once. The length of the CDR3 is 11 residues. Germline assignment: CDR1 SNHLY and CDR2 FYNNEI. All sequencing subjects had displayed CD8+CD57+ cell expansion on flow cytometry. Patients uniformly had severe acquired aplastic anemia. This clonotype originated in a human donor with aplastic anemia. This chain links TRBV2 with TRBJ2-5; D might be TRBD1 or TRBD2, each matching 5 bases. The end of the DNA fits TRBJ2-7 better, so the J call may be wrong. Sequencing input: sorted CD4+, CD8+, or CD8+CD57+ T cells (not recorded which) from PBMCs. DNA for the CDR3: TGTGCCAGCAACTTGGGGGACGAGCAGTACTTC. This translates into CASNLGDEQYF.